This TCR beta chain was profiled in a study of T cell responses to AZD1222 COVID-19 vaccine (dated by TCRdb to about 2021). Regarding the study in general: TCR sequencing was performed for 230 to 250 trial participants, of whom some 200 were given two doses of AZD1222 and approximately 25 were given two doses of MenACWY control vaccine. Trial participants were enrolled by age into 18-55, 56-69 and 70-plus year subgroups, with approximately 150, 28 and 58 TCR-sequenced participants respectively.

Notes on this clone: Its antigen is unknown. No qualities accompany the bases; no much larger clone lies one base away.

The CDR3 regions of human TCRbeta chains were analyzed by immunosequencing. Regarding the original processing steps: Repertoire TCRs were checked for matches against a reference library of SARS-CoV-2-specific TCRs that had been generated using the MIRA antigen-specificity platform. Breadth meant the fraction of unique TCRs that were SARS-CoV-2-associated, whereas depth meant the fraction of total T cells that were SARS-CoV-2-associated. Using the MIRA data, each spike-specific TCR was assigned both to the spike region to which the TCR was reactive and to a CD4 or CD8 class. Log10-transformed breadth and depth values were compared by one-way ANOVA with Sidak's multiple comparisons tests. TCRdb mirrors the immuneACCESS table, restricted to in-frame sequences. Some clones are absent from its copies; in checked studies, under half trace to an unresolved V gene, and the reason for the others is unknown. V and J calls and clone size are given by that table; D and trimming were obtained from the DNA. The sample data list about 120,000 clones, and approximately 90% of these were observed just once. The ten top clones hold around 0.99% of the sample.

General conclusions and limits of the study: Because no day 14 peak-response samples were available, repertoires were characterized only after the peak T cell response. Participants were mostly white British and included more females than males, and it was suggested by the authors that clonal diversity may have been underestimated. The 56-69-year group was small, and its depth increase did not reach significance, likely because of low power. Vaccine-associated CD4 TCRs spanned the whole spike protein, with dominant responses in regions 160-218 and 743-854. Conclusions about previously exposed vaccinees are limited, since just 5 to 7 AZD1222 recipients were seropositive for SARS-CoV-2 at baseline. After two AZD1222 doses, both the breadth and the depth of spike-specific TCRs were significantly higher than at day 0 and than in MenACWY recipients. Nearly half of unique spike-specific TCRs reportedly recognized epitopes outside regions mutated in the B.1.351 and B.1.1.7 variants.

The label giving this sample's time point can be read as: about 28 days (+/-7) after the second vaccine dose. AZD1222 recipients with second doses at about 4 weeks or about 12 weeks were pooled, because spike-specific TCR depth and breadth did not differ between schedules. The vaccinee samples were drawn from two UK trials, COV001 and COV002, one of which was a single-blind randomized controlled phase 2/3 trial testing AZD1222 (ChAdOx1 nCoV-19) in healthy adults. Trial participant PBMC samples were collected at day 0 and day 28 after the second dose for TCRbeta chain sequencing. Its CDR3 holds 11 amino acids, cysteine through phenylalanine. The kept DNA is CDR3 alone, 33 bases in frame from the first base. The germline V gene supplies CDR1 SNHLY and CDR2 FYNNEI. Trimming at the junction amounts to 5 bases on V and 7 bases on J, and the germline ends lie 5 bases apart.

The TCR comes from an adult who received the AZD1222 COVID-19 vaccine. The chain joins TRBV2 to TRBJ2-2; the D gene lacks a confident call. The sequences come from peripheral blood, collected 28 days after the second AZD1222 dose. CDR3 protein: CASSLNGELFF. The nucleotide sequence reads as follows: TGTGCCAGCAGTTTGAACGGGGAGCTGTTTTTT.